This T cell receptor beta chain was observed in a study of cytomegalovirus exposure and HLA in healthy donors. Regarding the study as a whole: Apparent HLA restriction characterized most CMV-associated TCR beta chains in a later analysis. Per a later analysis, 18,000 or so TCR beta sequences showed association with HLA alleles at 0.05 false discovery rate. Accurate prediction of most subjects' HLA-A and HLA-B alleles from TCR beta sequences was reported.

Primers: 60 Vbeta forward and 13 Jbeta reverse. TCRdb keeps only in-frame clones here, not all; method: immunoSEQ multiplex PCR. The sample records 85,000 to 100,000 clones, 70% to 80% being singletons. Worth noting for this clone: Antigen unknown.

Trimming took 6 bases from V and 7 from J; bases not matched to a gene: 9. Germline V gives CDR1 PRHDT, CDR2 FYEKMQ (reference sequence). The CDR3 spans 15 residues. This sequence originates from a male donor in good health and CMV-seropositive. This rearrangement joins TRBV13 to TRBJ2-2; 9 bases match TRBD1. The sample consisted of PBMCs. In nucleotides, the CDR3 is TGTGCCAGCAGTATCCTAGGACAGGGGAACGGGGAGCTGTTTTTT. Its translation: CASSILGQGNGELFF.